One sample yielded the 3 T cell receptor beta chains listed below, sequenced in a study of long-term antiretroviral therapy in people with HIV. Survey level was the resolution at which the v3.0 immunoSEQ assay ran. Clones were sequenced by immunoSEQ multiplex PCR, and TCRdb holds only the in-frame ones, with some missing. The sample holds approximately 17,000 clones; 60% to 80% are singletons and the top ten take roughly 15%. The sequences come from unsorted PBMCs, collected 2.1 to 2.2 years before starting antiretroviral therapy. The receptors derive from a man younger than 40 with HIV.

The table lists this clone with a few counts. The rearrangement links TRBV27 to TRBJ1-5; D remains ambiguous. This CDR3 has 16 amino acids. V was clipped by 1 base and J by 0 bases, with 10 bases between them. Germline V gene data show CDR1 as MNHEY and CDR2 as SMNVEV (reference sequence). CDR3 DNA sequence: TGTGCCAGCAGTTTATACGGATCCTATAGCAATCAGCCCCAGCATTTT. Protein product: CASSLYGSYSNQPQHF.

This clone has just one count. The chain employs TRBV5-6 and TRBJ1-5; 8 bases fit TRBD1. Losses at the gene ends were 3 bases for V and 2 bases for J; bases not matched to a gene: 10. The germline gives CDR1 SGHDT, CDR2 YYEEEE. This CDR3 is 17 amino acids long. Here the CDR3 reads CASSSSDRGSRNQPQHF. CDR3 coding DNA: TGTGCCAGCAGCTCCAGTGACAGGGGTAGTCGCAATCAGCCCCAGCATTTT.

V and J are TRBV15 and TRBJ2-1; D unclear. Trimming left V 0 bases short and J 8 bases short, with 11 bases between. Germline V lookup: CDR1 LNHNV, CDR2 YYDKDF (reference sequence). The CDR3 runs to 14 residues. This CDR3 reads CATSRELPPHEQFF. CDR3 nucleotide sequence: TGTGCCACCAGCAGAGAACTCCCACCCCATGAGCAGTTCTTC.